These 17 T cell receptor beta chains share one sample of origin, sequenced in a study of blood T cells in healthy people across ages. The use of a sample-barcoded 5' primer and a J-beta primer mix characterized a second PCR of about 6 to 12 cycles. MiXCR was run by TCRdb on the 5' RACE reads, yielding one entry per CDR3 protein. The sample has some 1 million distinct CDR3 sequences; around 43% are singletons. The material sequenced was blood. Receptors were obtained from a woman aged 55-70 years in good health.

The V and J genes are TRBV6-5 and TRBJ1-6; no firm D call. The CDR3 has 14 amino acids. Trimming took 2 bases from V and 6 from J, leaving 8 bases between them. Germline-derived CDR1 and CDR2 are MNHEY and SVGAGI. CDR3 in amino acids: CASSYPTRNSPLHF. DNA of the CDR3: TGTGCCAGCAGTTACCCGACCCGTAATTCACCCCTCCACTTT.

The gene calls are TRBV10-3 and TRBJ2-5; 11 bases are a match to TRBD2. The CDR3 totals 15 residues. J gave up 11 bases and V 4 bases, and 12 bases lay outside the gene matches. Germline CDR1 is ENHRY and CDR2 is SYGVKD. The CDR3 region is CAISVTSGSPYEQYF. CDR3 nucleotides: TGTGCCATCAGTGTAACTAGCGGGAGCCCGTATGAGCAGTACTTC.

Points on this clonotype: This may come from a read error, since a much larger clone is one base off. J is TRBJ1-6 and V is TRBV20-1, with D unresolved. The length of the CDR3 is 11 residues. CDR1 is DFQATT and CDR2 is SNEGSKA in the germline V gene (reference sequence). DNA for the CDR3: TGCAGTGCTCGAACAAGTTCACCCCCCCACTTT. Its protein product is CSARTSSPPHF.

About this clonotype itself: This may come from a read error, since a much larger clone is one base off. V usage is TRBV10-3 and J usage is TRBJ2-4, with 7 positions matching TRBD1. TRBJ2-7 matches the DNA end more closely, so the J call is doubtful. Germline CDR1 is ENHRY and CDR2 is SYGVKD. CDR3 length: 14 amino acids. CDR3 amino acids: CAISGGNTGDEQYF. The DNA of the CDR3 is TGTGCCATCAGTGGTGGTAATACAGGGGACGAGCAGTACTTC.

V and J are TRBV5-1 and TRBJ2-1; D may be TRBD2 (5 bases). Trimming took 4 bases from V and 9 from J, leaving 14 bases between them. Per the germline V gene, CDR1 is SGHRS and CDR2 is YFSETQ. The length of the CDR3 is 13 residues. As DNA, the CDR3 is TGCGCCAGCAGCCCCCACGGGGAAACTGAGCAGTTCTTC. Translating gives CASSPHGETEQFF.

The chain carries TRBV11-3 and TRBJ2-4, with D perhaps being TRBD1 or TRBD2 (5 bases each). The CDR3 extends over 14 amino acids. Germline CDR1 SGHNT, CDR2 YENEEA. V shed 9 bases and J shed 0 bases, with 12 bases lying between them. CDR3 in DNA: TGTGCCAGTCTGGGACCTATAGCCAAAAACATTCAGTACTTC. Translating it yields CASLGPIAKNIQYF.

The chain uses TRBV14 and TRBJ1-6; D uncertain. The CDR3 length is 15 residues. Between the trimmed V and J ends, which lost 0 bases and 5 bases, there was a span of 8 bases. Germline V gene data show CDR1 as SGHDN and CDR2 as FVKESK. CDR3 DNA sequence: TGTGCCAGCAGCCAAGACGGCAGAAATAATTCACCCCTCCACTTT. Translation gives CASSQDGRNNSPLHF. Looking up the rest from reference TRBV14 and TRBJ1-6 gives the full variable domain: EAGVTQFPSHSVIEKGQTVTLRCDPISGHDNLYWYRRVMGKEIKFLLHFVKESKQDESGMPNNRFLAERTGGTYSTLKVQPAELEDSGVYFCASSQDGRNNSPLHFGNGTRLTVT.

V and J are TRBV20-1 and TRBJ1-1; 9 positions agree with TRBD1. The V gene end was trimmed by 4 bases and the J gene end by 1 base; junction bases not matched to a gene: 4. Per the germline V gene, CDR1 is DFQATT and CDR2 is SNEGSKA (reference sequence). The CDR3 extends over 14 amino acids. The CDR3 here is CSAMGQGRNTEAFF. In DNA, the CDR3 is TGCAGTGCTATGGGACAGGGCCGGAACACTGAAGCTTTCTTT.

The J gene is TRBJ2-3, the V gene TRBV14; 13 nucleotides agree with TRBD2. The germline CDR1 and CDR2 sequences are SGHDN and FVKESK. V was pared by 0 bases and J by 3 bases, with 9 bases of the junction left unmatched. The CDR3 is 19 residues long. CDR3 DNA sequence: TGTGCCAGCAGCCAAGATCGACTAGCGGGAGGCCGGGTTACAGATACGCAGTATTTT. Protein: CASSQDRLAGGRVTDTQYF.

In its sample, this clonotype was seen a few times. The rearrangement joins TRBV6-2 or TRBV6-3 to TRBJ2-2; D might be TRBD1 or TRBD2, each matching 5 bases. The length of the CDR3 is 15 residues. V lost 7 bases and J 2 bases, leaving 14 bases between the germline ends. Germline V CDR1 and CDR2: MNHEY, SVGEGT. The CDR3 loop is CASTALGENTGELFF. In nucleotides, the CDR3 is TGTGCCAGCACCGCTTTGGGGGAAAACACCGGGGAGCTGTTTTTT.

At least ten counts were recorded for this clonotype. V and J are TRBV29-1 and TRBJ1-1; unclear D gene. Trimming cost V 1 base and J 2 bases, with 5 bases left between them. Looked up from germline, CDR1 is SQVTM and CDR2 is ANQGSEA. The CDR3 runs to 12 residues. CDR3 region: CSVEAINTEAFF. CDR3 coding DNA: TGCAGCGTTGAAGCGATTAACACTGAAGCTTTCTTT.

This clonotype was counted a few times. The V and J genes are TRBV29-1 and TRBJ2-5; unclear D gene. Germline CDR1 reads SQVTM; CDR2 reads ANQGSEA. This CDR3 region has 14 residues. V dropped 6 bases and J dropped 8 bases, with 22 bases sitting between them. The CDR3 is CSVADRTPRGTQYF. The CDR3 region has the DNA TGCAGCGTCGCTGACCGGACCCCAAGAGGCACCCAGTACTTC. Looking up the rest from reference TRBV29-1 and TRBJ2-5 gives the full variable domain: SAVISQKPSRDICQRGTSLTIQCQVDSQVTMMFWYRQQPGQSLTLIATANQGSEATYESGFVIDKFPISRPNLTFSTLTVSNMSPEDSSIYLCSVADRTPRGTQYFGPGTRLLVL.

The genes are TRBV9 and TRBJ1-2; no clear D. Trimming took 2 bases from V and 5 from J, leaving 10 bases between them. Per the germline V gene, CDR1 is SGDLS and CDR2 is YYNGEE. The CDR3 consists of 13 residues. CDR3 in amino acids: CASSVNVGYGYTF. The CDR3 nucleotides read TGTGCCAGCAGCGTCAATGTGGGGTATGGCTACACCTTC.

CDR3 loop: CASSQDWNRGGTGEQYF. The CDR3 bases are TGTGCCAGCAGCCAAGACTGGAACAGAGGGGGGACTGGCGAGCAGTACTTC. The chain joins TRBV3-1 to TRBJ2-4; D tentatively reads TRBD1 or TRBD2 (6 bases each). The DNA matches TRBJ2-7 better at its end, which makes the J call doubtful. The CDR3 has 17 residues. Germline V gene sequence: CDR1 LGHDT, CDR2 YNNKEL (reference sequence).

The V gene is TRBV10-3, the J gene TRBJ2-3; perhaps TRBD1 as D (5 bases). Trimming removed 8 bases from V and 0 bases from J, with 15 bases in between. This CDR3 is built from 15 residues. Germline V CDR1 and CDR2: ENHRY, SYGVKD. DNA for the CDR3: TGTGCCATCGGGGCCCGTGATTCTAGCACAGATACGCAGTATTTT. Protein sequence: CAIGARDSSTDTQYF.

CDR3 protein: CAIRTSDRIDEQYF. The CDR3 nucleotides read TGTGCCATCAGGACCTCGGACAGGATCGATGAGCAGTACTTC. The rearrangement links TRBV10-3 to TRBJ2-5; 7 nucleotides align to TRBD1. V trimming: 6 bases; J trimming: 11 bases; junction bases outside the gene matches: 15. The CDR3 has 14 residues. Per germline, CDR1 ENHRY and CDR2 SYGVKD.

This chain links TRBV24-1 with TRBJ2-7, with 11 bases that match TRBD1. This CDR3 is built from 17 residues. Germline V gives CDR1 KGHDR, CDR2 SFDVKD. Unmatched junction bases numbered 14, after V lost 4 bases and J lost 7 bases. The CDR3 region has the DNA TGTGCCACCAGTGAGACGGACAGGGGGCTCTCTCACAATGAGCAGTACTTC. Its protein product is CATSETDRGLSHNEQYF.